This T cell receptor (beta chain) was sequenced for a study of regulatory T cells in long-lasting Graves disease. Whole-study results and caveats: TCR diversity in persistent Graves' patients was below that of newly diagnosed ones.

Time point in this sample: newly diagnosed GD, antithyroid drugs for less than 3 months. PBMC-extracted RNA yielded the TCR library. Note on this clonotype: What it binds is unknown.

For TCR beta, libraries came from iRepertoire HTBI primers and Arm-PCR of CDR3 regions. Original handling: Identified across the samples were some 62 TRBV segments and about 15 TRBJ segments. TCRdb reanalysed the multiplex PCR reads using MiXCR and keeps one entry per CDR3 protein. The V and J calls follow TCRdb's processing rather than the paper's. The sample holds about 620,000 distinct CDR3 sequences, roughly 15% seen once. Germline V gene data show CDR1 as DFQATT and CDR2 as SNEGSKA (reference sequence). CDR3 size: 14 residues. The same data also went into a second study, on T cells in Graves' hyperthyroidism and ophthalmopathy. As that study records: Hyperthyroidism patients were newly diagnosed, had disease duration under 2 months, and were aged 18 to 65 years. Within blood appeared most thyroid clonotypes that had expanded above 0.001.

The sequence was obtained from a woman in her twenties or thirties with Graves disease. Sequenced material: peripheral blood mononuclear cells (PBMCs), taken at new diagnosis, from a patient treated with antithyroid drugs. The V call is TRBV20-1, the J call TRBJ2-1, with 8 bases aligning to TRBD1. The tail of the sequence fits TRBJ2-5 better, so the J call may be wrong. CDR3 protein: CSARGTGGGETQYF. The CDR3 DNA follows: TGCAGTGCTAGAGGAACAGGGGGAGGAGAGACCCAGTACTTC.